Presented here are 9 T cell receptor beta chains from one specimen sequenced in a study of shared clonotypes between healthy human individuals. This table comes from immunoSEQ multiplex PCR, and its TCRdb copy is limited to in-frame clones, with some not included. The profile shows about 1.1 million clones, 70% to 80% of them singletons. The sequenced material came from memory CD4+ T cells from PBMCs. Specified subset: CD45RA-negative fraction. These TCRs come from a man younger than 35 in good health. Some clones in this sample may be carry-over from other donors' samples.

There are a few counts of this clone. The V call is TRBV29-1, the J call TRBJ1-1, with D maybe TRBD1 (6 bases). Germline CDR1 is SQVTM and CDR2 is ANQGSEA. The CDR3 has 14 amino acids. V was cut by 4 bases and J by 0 bases, with 12 bases left in between. The CDR3 region is CSVGDGQLNTEAFF. In DNA form, the CDR3 reads TGCAGCGTTGGTGATGGACAGTTGAACACTGAAGCTTTCTTT.

This rearrangement joins TRBV5-1 to TRBJ2-1; D is undetermined. Deletions cut 1 base from V and 2 bases from J, with 7 bases between. The CDR3 length is 14 residues. The V gene's germline CDR1 is SGHRS and CDR2 YFSETQ. In DNA form, the CDR3 reads TGCGCCAGCAGCTTGAGTGCGGCCTACAATGAGCAGTTCTTC. This gives the protein CASSLSAAYNEQFF.

The V and J genes are TRBV27 and TRBJ1-1; a weak D match, TRBD1 (5 bases). CDR1 MNHEY and CDR2 SMNVEV come from the germline V gene (reference sequence). CDR3 length: 15 residues. Trimming took off 1 base at V and 4 bases at J, with 13 bases between the two ends. Here the CDR3 DNA reads TGTGCCAGCAGTTTATGGGCAGGGACGGGCACTGAAGCTTTCTTT. Translating gives CASSLWAGTGTEAFF.

This clone appeared a single time. Its ends do not fully match the called genes, so a read error is possible. This chain uses TRBV6-5 with TRBJ1-2, with D possibly matching TRBD1 (6 bases). The CDR3 is 13 residues long. Per the germline V gene, CDR1 is MNHEY and CDR2 is SVGAGI. The CDR3 DNA follows: TGTGCCAGCAGTTACTCGAGGCAGGGGACGGAACTCTTC. Protein: CASSYSRQGTELF.

V gene TRBV19 combines with J gene TRBJ2-5; no clear D. Germline V gene lookup returns CDR1 LNHDA and CDR2 SQIVND (reference sequence). The germline V and J ends were trimmed by 9 bases and 3 bases, with 11 bases remaining between them. The CDR3 length is 12 residues. The CDR3 nucleotides are TGTGCCAGCCCCTGGACCAAAGAGACCCAGTACTTC. Its protein product is CASPWTKETQYF.

This clone was detected once. This sequence joins TRBV28 and TRBJ2-3, with D uncertain. The V gene's germline CDR1 is MDHEN and CDR2 SYDVKM. The CDR3 is 12 residues long. The ends were cut back, 3 bases at V and 10 bases at J, with 11 bases in the middle. The CDR3 protein is CASSLRTEAQYF. In DNA, the CDR3 is TGTGCCAGCAGTTTGAGAACAGAAGCGCAGTATTTT. The entire variable domain, with the rest obtained from reference TRBV28 and TRBJ2-3, is as follows: DVKVTQSSRYLVKRTGEKVFLECVQDMDHENMFWYRQDPGLGLRLIYFSYDVKMKEKGDIPEGYSVSREKKERFSLILESASTNQTSMYLCASSLRTEAQYFGPGTRLTVL.

The rearrangement joins TRBV5-1 to TRBJ1-5, with D perhaps matching TRBD1 (6 bases). The CDR3 contains 14 residues. Germline loops: CDR1 SGHRS, CDR2 YFSETQ. V gave up 1 base and J gave up 7 bases, with 12 bases separating them. The CDR3 DNA is TGCGCCAGCAGCTTGATGGGGGCCGGGCAGCCCCAGCATTTT. This codes for CASSLMGAGQPQHF.

This rearrangement joins TRBV6-6 to TRBJ2-7; 8 bases fit TRBD1. Trimming at V came to 6 bases and at J to 5 bases, leaving 12 bases not matched to a gene. The germline V gene has CDR1 MNHNY and CDR2 SVGAGI (reference sequence). The CDR3 length is 15 residues. The CDR3 DNA reads TGTGCCAGCAGAAAACAGGGGGATAAAGCGGACGAGCAGTACTTC. It specifies CASRKQGDKADEQYF.

The chain employs TRBV5-6 and TRBJ2-7; D unresolved. The CDR3 runs to 15 residues. Looked up from germline, CDR1 is SGHDT and CDR2 is YYEEEE. V gave up 0 bases and J gave up 5 bases, with 15 bases separating them. This CDR3 is CASSLGWGRFDEQYF. In nucleotides, the CDR3 is TGTGCCAGCAGCTTGGGATGGGGTAGGTTTGACGAGCAGTACTTC. Full variable domain (missing parts from reference TRBV5-6 and TRBJ2-7): DAGVTQSPTHLIKTRGQQVTLRCSPKSGHDTVSWYQQALGQGPQFIFQYYEEEERQRGNFPDRFSGHQFPNYSSELNVNALLLGDSALYLCASSLGWGRFDEQYFGPGTRLTVT.